This is a list of T cell receptor beta chains from one sample in a study of blood T cell repertoires in COVID-19. TCRdb keeps only in-frame clones here, not all; method: immunoSEQ multiplex PCR. The sample yields some 68,000 clones, about 91% seen once. The sequencing input was peripheral blood. Receptor source: a man aged 35 to 55 with COVID-19, enrolled during active disease. Each CDR3 is given with its conserved first and last residue. The order of the fields is D gene, clone size, V gene, J gene, CDR3 DNA, CDR3 protein. D genes are given only for firm matches. Some rows mark clone size as missing; the rest say once, few, many or name a class of expanded clone.

D: -
size: -
V: TRBV19
J: TRBJ1-5
DNA: TGTGCCAGTAGTGGAGGCAGGCTTGATCAGCCCCAGCATTTT
CDR3: CASSGGRLDQPQHF

D: -
size: once
V: TRBV18
J: TRBJ1-6
DNA: TGTGCCAGCTCACTAGATTCCAGGGCTGGGAATTCACCCCTCCACTTT
CDR3: CASSLDSRAGNSPLHF

D: TRBD1
size: -
V: TRBV5-5
J: TRBJ2-2
DNA: TGTGCCAGCAGCTTGGACCCGGGACAGGGCGCCGGGGAGCTGTTTTTT
CDR3: CASSLDPGQGAGELFF

D: -
size: -
V: TRBV2
J: TRBJ1-3
DNA: TGTGCCAGCAGTGATAACGACATCTCTGGAAACACCATATATTTT
CDR3: CASSDNDISGNTIYF

D: TRBD1
size: -
V: TRBV30
J: TRBJ2-5
DNA: TGTGCCTGGGGACAGGGGATGGAGACCCAGTACTTC
CDR3: CAWGQGMETQYF

D: -
size: -
V: TRBV30
J: TRBJ2-2
DNA: TGTGCCTGGAGTCTCGGAACAGCCAACACCGGGGAGCTGTTTTTT
CDR3: CAWSLGTANTGELFF

D: -
size: -
V: TRBV18
J: TRBJ1-5
DNA: TGTGCCAGCTCACTAGACAGTGGGGCGAATCAGCCCCAGCATTTT
CDR3: CASSLDSGANQPQHF

D: TRBD2
size: -
V: TRBV30
J: TRBJ2-7
DNA: TGTGCCTGGACGCCGGGACTAGCCCTCCGCGAGCAGTACTTC
CDR3: CAWTPGLALREQYF

D: TRBD2
size: once
V: TRBV5-1
J: TRBJ2-3
DNA: TGCGCCAGCAGCTTGTTCGGGGGGGCCGAGCTAAGGGATACGCAGTATTTT
CDR3: CASSLFGGAELRDTQYF

D: -
size: -
V: TRBV9
J: TRBJ1-3
DNA: TGTGCCAGCAGCCCCGGACAGCGCCTCTCTGGAAACACCATATATTTT
CDR3: CASSPGQRLSGNTIYF

D: TRBD1
size: -
V: TRBV5-1
J: TRBJ1-4
DNA: TGCGCCAGCAGCTATTCGACCAATGCAGGGGGTGAAAAACTGTTTTTT
CDR3: CASSYSTNAGGEKLFF

D: TRBD1
size: -
V: TRBV19
J: TRBJ2-7
DNA: TGTGCCAGTAGTCCTGGGACAGGGGCCACCTACGAGCAGTACTTC
CDR3: CASSPGTGATYEQYF

D: -
size: -
V: TRBV15
J: TRBJ2-1
DNA: TGTGCCACCAGCAGAGATCGGAGCTCCTACAATGAGCAGTTCTTC
CDR3: CATSRDRSSYNEQFF

D: TRBD2
size: -
V: TRBV7-3
J: TRBJ2-3
DNA: TGTGCCAGCAGCTTAACATGGGGCGGGACTAGCGGCACAGATACGCAGTATTTT
CDR3: CASSLTWGGTSGTDTQYF

D: -
size: -
V: TRBV6-2/TRBV6-3
J: TRBJ2-6
DNA: TGTGCCAGCAGTTCTCAACAGGGTATTTCTTCTGGGGCCAACGTCCTGACTTTC
CDR3: CASSSQQGISSGANVLTF

D: -
size: -
V: TRBV27
J: TRBJ2-7
DNA: TGTGCCAGCAGTCCTACACGGAGCTCCTACGAGCAGTACTTC
CDR3: CASSPTRSSYEQYF

D: -
size: -
V: TRBV6-2/TRBV6-3
J: TRBJ2-3
DNA: TGTGCCAGCAGTTTCCGTAGCCCTAGCACAGATACGCAGTATTTT
CDR3: CASSFRSPSTDTQYF

D: -
size: -
V: TRBV27
J: TRBJ2-5
DNA: TGTGCCAGCAGCCTGGGACATCAAGAGACCCAGTACTTC
CDR3: CASSLGHQETQYF

D: -
size: -
V: TRBV2
J: TRBJ2-1
DNA: TGTGCCAGCAGCTCGCGGGGGCAGGGCAATGAGCAGTTCTTC
CDR3: CASSSRGQGNEQFF

D: TRBD2
size: -
V: TRBV28
J: TRBJ2-7
DNA: TGTGCCAGCAGTTTAGGCGGGGGGTCCTACGAGCAGTACTTC
CDR3: CASSLGGGSYEQYF

D: -
size: -
V: TRBV5-1
J: TRBJ2-1
DNA: TGCGCCAGCAGCTTGGTTAGGAGGAATGAGCAGTTCTTC
CDR3: CASSLVRRNEQFF

D: -
size: -
V: TRBV21-1
J: TRBJ2-1
DNA: TGTGCCAGCAATCGGGGTAGACGACTATACAATGAGCAGTTCTTC
CDR3: CASNRGRRLYNEQFF

D: -
size: -
V: TRBV29-1
J: TRBJ1-1
DNA: TGCAGCGTTGGAACAGCAACCACTGAAGCTTTCTTT
CDR3: CSVGTATTEAFF

D: TRBD1
size: once
V: TRBV5-1
J: TRBJ1-5
DNA: TGCGCCAGCAGCGCAGGACAGGGCGGAGATCAGCCCCAGCATTTT
CDR3: CASSAGQGGDQPQHF

D: -
size: -
V: TRBV30
J: TRBJ1-6
DNA: TGTGCCTGGAGTCCTCTCCCGGTCCCACCCCTCCACTTT
CDR3: CAWSPLPVPPLHF

D: -
size: -
V: TRBV3-1/TRBV3-2
J: TRBJ2-2
DNA: TGTGCCAGCAGCCAAGTCTCGGTGAACACCGGGGAGCTGTTTTTT
CDR3: CASSQVSVNTGELFF

D: -
size: -
V: TRBV7-3
J: TRBJ2-5
DNA: TGTGCCAGCAGCTTAAATGAACTCGATGAGACCCAGTACTTC
CDR3: CASSLNELDETQYF

D: -
size: once
V: TRBV3-1/TRBV3-2
J: TRBJ2-7
DNA: TGTGCCAGCAGCCAAGATCAGGACGAGCAGTACTTC
CDR3: CASSQDQDEQYF

D: TRBD1
size: -
V: TRBV9
J: TRBJ1-2
DNA: TGTGCCAGCAGCACTACAGGGGGCGCGGACTATGGCTACACCTTC
CDR3: CASSTTGGADYGYTF

D: -
size: -
V: TRBV28
J: TRBJ1-3
DNA: TGTGCCAGCAGTCCGCGGACAGATTCTGGAAACACCATATATTTT
CDR3: CASSPRTDSGNTIYF

D: -
size: -
V: TRBV29-1
J: TRBJ2-2
DNA: TGCAGCGCCTCAGCAACAGTGAACACCGGGGAGCTGTTTTTT
CDR3: CSASATVNTGELFF

D: -
size: -
V: TRBV6-5
J: TRBJ2-3
DNA: TGTGCCAGCAGCGGACAGAACACAGATACGCAGTATTTT
CDR3: CASSGQNTDTQYF

D: -
size: -
V: TRBV30
J: TRBJ2-5
DNA: TGTGCCTGGAGTACCGGCTACAGAGGGGAGACCCAGTACTTC
CDR3: CAWSTGYRGETQYF

D: -
size: -
V: TRBV5-6
J: TRBJ2-1
DNA: TGTGCCAGCAGCTTGGCCCGGGAAGGGAAGTACAATGAGCAGTTCTTC
CDR3: CASSLAREGKYNEQFF

D: -
size: -
V: TRBV19
J: TRBJ1-2
DNA: TGTGCCAGTAGTATAGGGCAAGACAGCTATGGCTACACCTTC
CDR3: CASSIGQDSYGYTF

D: TRBD1
size: -
V: TRBV7-9
J: TRBJ1-3
DNA: TGTGCCAGCAGCTCCGGAGACAGGGGATCTGGAAACACCATATATTTT
CDR3: CASSSGDRGSGNTIYF

D: TRBD1
size: -
V: TRBV19
J: TRBJ2-7
DNA: TGTGCCAGTAGTATAGCTATCAAGACAGGGAACCTCTACGAGCAGTACTTC
CDR3: CASSIAIKTGNLYEQYF

D: -
size: -
V: TRBV6-5
J: TRBJ1-1
DNA: TGTGCCAGCAGCCGCGAGGGCACTGAAGCTTTCTTT
CDR3: CASSREGTEAFF

D: TRBD1
size: -
V: TRBV25-1
J: TRBJ2-7
DNA: TGTGCCAGCAGTGAATATTTCGGGACAGGGAGTGACGAGCAGTACTTC
CDR3: CASSEYFGTGSDEQYF

D: -
size: -
V: TRBV3-1/TRBV3-2
J: TRBJ1-1
DNA: TGTGCCAGCAGCCAAGGTCGAGACACTGAAGCTTTCTTT
CDR3: CASSQGRDTEAFF

D: -
size: once
V: TRBV27
J: TRBJ2-5
DNA: TGTGCCAGCAGTTTACTAGCAAGAGAGGCCCAGTACTTC
CDR3: CASSLLAREAQYF

D: -
size: -
V: TRBV9
J: TRBJ1-1
DNA: TGTGCCAGCAGCTCCGCCCGGGACACTGAAGCTTTCTTT
CDR3: CASSSARDTEAFF

D: TRBD1
size: -
V: TRBV19
J: TRBJ1-2
DNA: TGTGCCAGTAGTTTTCTACCCGGGACAGCACATTATGGCTACACCTTC
CDR3: CASSFLPGTAHYGYTF

D: -
size: -
V: TRBV19
J: TRBJ1-5
DNA: TGTGCCAGTAGAAACAGGGAAGGCTTGGGTCAGCCCCAGCATTTT
CDR3: CASRNREGLGQPQHF

D: TRBD2
size: -
V: TRBV5-3
J: TRBJ2-4
DNA: TGTGCCAGAAGCTTGGACGGTGGCGGGGGGGCGAGTCCCGATCTGGGTACCAAAAACATTCAGTACTTC
CDR3: CARSLDGGGGASPDLGTKNIQYF

D: TRBD1
size: -
V: TRBV27
J: TRBJ2-2
DNA: TGTGCCAGCAGTTTTAAGGACAGGGGGTTTGGCGGGGAGCTGTTTTTT
CDR3: CASSFKDRGFGGELFF

D: -
size: once
V: TRBV19
J: TRBJ1-2
DNA: TGTGCCAGTAGCGACCCTGGACAGCGCACCAACTATGGCTACACCTTC
CDR3: CASSDPGQRTNYGYTF

D: -
size: -
V: TRBV9
J: TRBJ1-2
DNA: TGTGCCAGCAGCGTAGCTACAAACGGGATATATGGCTACACCTTC
CDR3: CASSVATNGIYGYTF

D: -
size: once
V: TRBV27
J: TRBJ2-1
DNA: TGTGCCAGCAGTTTCGAGGGCCGGTACAATGAGCAGTTCTTC
CDR3: CASSFEGRYNEQFF

D: -
size: -
V: TRBV30
J: TRBJ1-3
DNA: TGTGCCTGGAGTGTACAAAGTCCTGGCTCTGGAAACACCATATATTTT
CDR3: CAWSVQSPGSGNTIYF

D: -
size: -
V: TRBV6-5
J: TRBJ1-2
DNA: TGTGCCAGCAGCTTGGAGGGGTCGGACTATGGCTACACCTTC
CDR3: CASSLEGSDYGYTF

D: -
size: -
V: TRBV29-1
J: TRBJ1-1
DNA: TGCAGCAGCAAACAGGGGAACACTGAAGCTTTCTTT
CDR3: CSSKQGNTEAFF

D: -
size: -
V: TRBV29-1
J: TRBJ1-1
DNA: TGCAGCGTTGTAACGGTGAACACTGAAGCTTTCTTT
CDR3: CSVVTVNTEAFF

D: TRBD1
size: -
V: TRBV30
J: TRBJ2-2
DNA: TGTGCCTGGAGTTTGACAGGGGTGAGGGGAGCCGGGGAGCTGTTTTTT
CDR3: CAWSLTGVRGAGELFF

D: -
size: -
V: TRBV18
J: TRBJ1-2
DNA: TGTGCCAGCTCACCAGTTACAGGAGCCGGCCTTAACTATGGCTACACCTTC
CDR3: CASSPVTGAGLNYGYTF

D: TRBD1
size: -
V: TRBV30
J: TRBJ2-5
DNA: TGTGCCTGGGGTTCAGGGGGTGGGGAGACCCAGTACTTC
CDR3: CAWGSGGGETQYF

D: TRBD1
size: -
V: TRBV7-6
J: TRBJ2-1
DNA: TGTGCCAGCAGCCTCAGACAGGGCGAATCCTACAATGAGCAGTTCTTC
CDR3: CASSLRQGESYNEQFF